The 4 T cell receptor beta chains listed next were all sequenced from one sample in a study of Ad26.COV2.S vaccination and SARS-CoV-2 variants. This table comes from immunoSEQ multiplex PCR, and its TCRdb copy is limited to in-frame clones, with some not included. Of around 450,000 clones listed, roughly nine tenths are singletons. Treatment given: around 19 received Ad26.COV2.S at low or high dose, single or two shots; about 5 received placebo; per-sample allocation not given. Samples analyzed were those drawn on day 63 after the first vaccine or placebo injection. The input for sequencing was peripheral blood, taken in a trial of Ad26.COV2.S vaccine versus placebo. These receptors all stem from a person aged 18-60 years who received the Ad26.COV2.S COVID-19 vaccine or a placebo.

This clone was seen a handful of times. The chain employs TRBV5-1 and TRBJ1-2, with D perhaps TRBD1 (6 bases). The CDR3 sequence is 17 residues long. The ends were cut back, 2 bases at V and 7 bases at J, with 24 bases in the middle. The germline gives CDR1 SGHRS, CDR2 YFSETQ. The CDR3 nucleotides are TGCGCCAGCAGCTTACGTACAGGGACGGAAAGGATGGGTGGCTACACCTTC. This translates into CASSLRTGTERMGGYTF.

This clone showed up just once. An end of the junction differs from the germline gene, which may be a read error. The rearrangement uses TRBV9 and TRBJ2-3; 8 bases map to TRBD1. Germline V gene data show CDR1 as SGDLS and CDR2 as YYNGEE. This CDR3 has 17 amino acids. The CDR3 region is CASSVVTRPGGTGTQYF. CDR3 sequence (DNA): TGTGCCAGCAGCGTAGTTACCAGGCCAGGGGGCACAGGTACGCAGTATTTT.

The rearrangement uses TRBV12-3 or TRBV12-4 and TRBJ2-1; maybe TRBD2 (5 bases). The CDR3 sequence is 11 residues long. V shed 3 bases and J shed 9 bases, with 6 bases lying between them. The CDR3 is CASSFRGEQFF. CDR3 nucleotides: TGTGCCAGCAGTTTTCGGGGTGAGCAGTTCTTC.

J is TRBJ1-3 and V is TRBV27; a possible D gene is TRBD1 (5 bases). The CDR3 runs 15 residues. The germline V gene encodes CDR1 MNHEY and CDR2 SMNVEV (reference sequence). V dropped 5 bases and J dropped 4 bases, with 15 bases sitting between them. The CDR3: CASSNSSGGGNTIYF. The CDR3 DNA reads as TGTGCCAGCAGTAACTCCTCCGGGGGGGGAAACACCATATATTTT.